This T cell receptor beta chain came from a study of T-cell reconstitution after alpha-beta-depleted transplantation in children listed by TCRdb under 2016. Turning to the overall study: Using TCR repertoire profiling, the study quantitatively followed how T-cell immune reconstitution unfolded in children after TCRalphabeta/CD19-depleted allogeneic hematopoietic cell transplantation. What the authors observed across the whole study: Over the following months the frequencies of hyperexpanded clones went down, and after one year T-cell counts and TCRbeta diversity were mostly credited to newly produced T cells. The apparently early recovery of alphabetaT-cell counts about two months after transplant reportedly depended on only several hundred rapidly expanded clones that came from non-depleted graft cells. In some patients, high TCRbeta diversity at day 60 was attributed to recipient T cells and intrathymic progenitors that had survived conditioning.

Receptor libraries were prepared by PCR. TCRdb records Illumina HiSeq 2500 as the sequencer. Molecular barcoding was employed in the preparation of TCR libraries, with unique molecular identifiers being used to normalize TCRbeta repertoire quantification. The raw public data were reprocessed by TCRdb itself: fastp quality trimming at Q25, MiXCR clonotype calling, in-frame beta chains only. All rows with the same CDR3 protein become a single entry with the most common DNA and genes. This sample is represented by fewer than 1 million distinct CDR3 sequences; 15% to 20% of them were singletons. The ten largest make up 5% of the sample. A note on this clonotype: What this receptor recognizes is not known. The record has no base qualities; no much larger clone is one base away.

The sample's treatment or condition label, in plain terms: allogeneic hematopoietic cell transplantation with graft depleted of TCRalphabeta T cells and CD19 B cells. Transplant recipients were children who received TCRalphabeta/CD19-depleted allogeneic hematopoietic cell grafts. The sequence was obtained from a male patient between 10 and 17 years old who had a stem cell transplant for acute lymphoblastic leukemia, so the T cells may come from the graft donor. The sequencing used PBMCs, mostly from graft donor cells, collected 360 days after TCRalphabeta/CD19-depleted stem cell transplant.

The CDR3 protein: CASSYRGQALNTEAFF. DNA sequence: TGTGCCAGCAGTTACCGGGGACAGGCTCTGAACACTGAAGCTTTCTTT. The chain is assembled from TRBV6-7 and TRBJ1-1; 8 of the junction bases match TRBD1. TRBV6-7 is flagged as an ORF with uncertain function. From the cysteine through the phenylalanine, the CDR3 covers 16 amino acids. Only the CDR3 region is kept as DNA, spanning 48 bases read in frame from base 1. From V the trimming removes 2 bases and from J it removes 0 bases, while the gene matches leave 5 bases of the junction unaccounted for.